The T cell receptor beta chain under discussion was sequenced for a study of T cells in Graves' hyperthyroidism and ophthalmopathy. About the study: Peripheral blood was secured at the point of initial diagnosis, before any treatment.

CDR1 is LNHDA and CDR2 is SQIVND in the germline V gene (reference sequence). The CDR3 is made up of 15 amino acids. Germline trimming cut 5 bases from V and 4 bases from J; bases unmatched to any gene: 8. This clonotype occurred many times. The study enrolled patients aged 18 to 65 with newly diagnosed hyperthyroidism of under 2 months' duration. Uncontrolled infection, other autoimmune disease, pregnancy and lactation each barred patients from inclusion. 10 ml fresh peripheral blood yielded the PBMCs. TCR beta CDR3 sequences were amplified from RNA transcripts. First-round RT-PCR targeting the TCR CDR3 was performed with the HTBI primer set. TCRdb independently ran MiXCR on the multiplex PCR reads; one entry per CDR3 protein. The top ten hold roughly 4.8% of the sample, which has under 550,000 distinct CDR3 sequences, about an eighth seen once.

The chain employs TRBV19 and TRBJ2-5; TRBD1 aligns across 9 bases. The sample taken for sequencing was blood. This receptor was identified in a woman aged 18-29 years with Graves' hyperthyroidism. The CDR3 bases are TGTGCCAGTAGTCCGGACAGGGGTAGGGGAGAGACCCAGTACTTC. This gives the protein CASSPDRGRGETQYF.